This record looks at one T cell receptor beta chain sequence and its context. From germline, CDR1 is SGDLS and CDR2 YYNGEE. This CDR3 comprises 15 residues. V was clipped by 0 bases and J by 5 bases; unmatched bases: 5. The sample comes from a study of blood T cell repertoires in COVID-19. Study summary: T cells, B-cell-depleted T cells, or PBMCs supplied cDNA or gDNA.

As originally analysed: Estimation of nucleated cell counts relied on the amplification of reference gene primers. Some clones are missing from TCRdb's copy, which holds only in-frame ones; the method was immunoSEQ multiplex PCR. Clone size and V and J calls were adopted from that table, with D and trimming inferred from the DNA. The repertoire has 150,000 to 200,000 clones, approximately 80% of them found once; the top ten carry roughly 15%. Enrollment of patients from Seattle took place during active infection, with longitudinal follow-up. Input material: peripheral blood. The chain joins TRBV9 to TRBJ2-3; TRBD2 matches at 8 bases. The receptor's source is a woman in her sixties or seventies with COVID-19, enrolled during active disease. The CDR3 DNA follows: TGTGCCAGCAGCGTAGGCGGGGGGTCCAGAGATACGCAGTATTTT. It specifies CASSVGGGSRDTQYF. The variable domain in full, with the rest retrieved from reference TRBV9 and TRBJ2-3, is DSGVTQTPKHLITATGQRVTLRCSPRSGDLSVYWYQQSLDQGLQFLIQYYNGEERAKGNILERFSAQQFPDLHSELNLSSLELGDSALYFCASSVGGGSRDTQYFGPGTRLTVL.